One TCR beta chain is described in this entry. Primers included in the PCR were 60 Vbeta and 13 Jbeta primers. The assay was immunoSEQ multiplex PCR, and TCRdb's table has in-frame clones only and misses some. The table shows 100,000 to 150,000 clones, with around 78% occurring only once. Germline CDR1 reads SGDLS; CDR2 reads YYNGEE. The CDR3 is 15 amino acids. V shed 2 bases and J shed 3 bases, with 14 bases lying between them. The sample belongs to a study of cytomegalovirus exposure and HLA in healthy donors. Source material: PBMCs. The chain combines TRBV9 with TRBJ2-5; D possibly corresponds to TRBD1 (6 bases). The source is a woman aged 35 to 49 in good health and CMV-seronegative. The CDR3 region is CASSVGTGTEETQYF. In nucleotides, the CDR3 is TGTGCCAGCAGCGTGGGTACAGGGACCGAAGAGACCCAGTACTTC. Variable domain in full (rest from reference TRBV9 and TRBJ2-5): DSGVTQTPKHLITATGQRVTLRCSPRSGDLSVYWYQQSLDQGLQFLIQYYNGEERAKGNILERFSAQQFPDLHSELNLSSLELGDSALYFCASSVGTGTEETQYFGPGTRLLVL.